Reported below is one T cell receptor (beta chain). Its antigen specificity is not known. The data originate from a study of T cells expressing NK-cell markers (dated by TCRdb to the early 2020s). At the level of the whole study: In sorted CD3+CD56+NKG2C+, CD3+CD56+NKG2C- and CD3+CD56-NKG2C+ T-cell subsets from about eight donors, TCR beta-chain repertoires were profiled. Among the eight sequenced donors, only one was HCMV-seronegative, while the other seven were HCMV-seropositive. All eight donors whose samples were sequenced were randomly selected healthy volunteers, three of them men and five women. Illumina HiSeq 2000/2500, MiSeq or NextSeq was used to sequence libraries as 2 x 150 bp reads. Broader findings and caveats from the paper: In roughly 6 donors, the dominant CD3+CD56+NKG2C+ clonotypes ranked among the top 10 CD8+ clonotypes, making up 1.0-7.0% of CD8+ T cells. Whether the expanded NKG2C-expressing T cell clones were specific for HCMV antigens was left unclear. Those dominant clonotypes were again the most abundant among CD3+CD56-NKG2C+ cells in several donors, at roughly 28.3-60.1%.

Including the terminal cysteine and phenylalanine, the CDR3 comprises 16 residues. DNA for this receptor is not on file. To determine HCMV serostatus, a commercial ELISA kit was used to detect HCMV-specific IgG in serum. Peripheral blood mononuclear cells were isolated from blood by Ficoll density gradient centrifugation. Sequencing was performed on an Illumina HiSeq 2000. 5'RACE template switching, by which a universal primer site and unique molecular identifiers were added, was used to make TCR beta cDNA libraries. cDNA synthesis was primed from the TCR beta constant segment and was followed by two successive PCR amplification steps. The paper's processing steps were these. MIGEC handled demultiplexing of the reads and grouping by UMI, while MiTCR was used to assemble and quantify clonotypes. Only TCR cDNA sequences supported by at least two reads were kept to exclude erroneous sequences. The tcR package was used for downstream repertoire analysis, and clonotypes were matched between fractions using CDR3 nucleotide sequence together with V segment. Antigen specificity was annotated against VDJdb with VDJmatch, allowing one amino acid substitution in CDR3. The reads went through TCRdb reprocessing, and each CDR3 protein sequence gets one entry with no DNA. The V and J calls were not made by the authors but by TCRdb's processing. The table of this sample itemizes 350,000 to 400,000 distinct CDR3 sequences. Around 10% of the sample belongs to the ten largest clones.

The specimen sequenced was blood T cells: a sorted CD56 or NKG2C T cell subset, CD4+ or CD8+ T cells, or bulk PBMC T cells (not recorded which). The V and J segments used are TRBV12-3 or TRBV12-4 and TRBJ2-1; TCRdb lists TRBD1, though no DNA is available to test this call. The receptor was isolated from a woman between 45 and 65 years old in good health. Donor details come from another sample of the same person, matched by shared clones. The CDR3 protein sequence reads: CASQPSRVTPFNEQFF.